This T cell receptor (beta chain) came from a study of blood T cells in healthy people across ages. This clonotype appeared a few times. A second PCR of roughly 7 to 11 cycles used a sample-barcoded 5' primer and a J-beta primer mix. The study obtained at least 3 million CDR3-containing paired-end reads from every sample. TCRdb used MiXCR to reprocess the 5' RACE reads, holding one entry per CDR3 protein. The sample shows about 970,000 distinct CDR3 sequences, roughly 51% of them seen only once. The V gene's germline CDR1 is SQVTM and CDR2 ANQGSEA. The CDR3 contains 14 residues. J was trimmed by 8 bases and V by 6 bases; bases with no gene match: 12.

The TCR originated in a woman aged 60-75 years in good health. The chain joins TRBV29-1 to TRBJ2-1; 8 bases are shared with TRBD1. The sequenced sample was blood. The CDR3, as DNA: TGCAGCGTAGCTGGGACAGGAAGGAGTGATGAGCAGTTCTTC. Its translation: CSVAGTGRSDEQFF.